This TCR beta chain was found in a study of T and B cells in COVID-19 patients. For the study at large: COVID-19 patients gave peripheral blood either during active infection or after recovery. Comorbidities linked to unfavorable COVID-19 outcome were present in about 90% of the 20 active-infection patients.

Each TRB amplification used roughly 250-550 ng of genomic DNA from blood. The CDR3 contains 17 residues. Germline CDR1 and CDR2: PRHDT and FYEKMQ (reference sequence). V shed 4 bases and J 8 bases; nucleotides not matched to a gene: 8. TRB rearrangements were amplified by multiplex PCR with BIOMED2 TRB-A/B primers. TCRdb redid the calling of the multiplex PCR reads with MiXCR, one entry per CDR3 protein. The profile covers 20,000 to 25,000 distinct CDR3 sequences, with roughly 29% appearing a single time and around 2.8% taken by the ten largest. This clonotype has a handful of counts. The origin of this receptor is a human donor who had recovered from COVID-19. The chain links TRBV13 to TRBJ2-2, with TRBD2 identical over 15 bases. Sequenced: blood. The CDR3 reads CASSSWTSGGVGGELFF. CDR3 nucleotide sequence: TGTGCCAGCAGCTCTTGGACTAGCGGGGGGGTTGGAGGGGAGCTGTTTTTT. Filled out from reference TRBV13 and TRBJ2-2, the complete variable domain reads AAGVIQSPRHLIKEKRETATLKCYPIPRHDTVYWYQQGPGQDPQFLISFYEKMQSDKGSIPDRFSAQQFSDYHSELNMSSLELGDSALYFCASSSWTSGGVGGELFFGEGSRLTVL.